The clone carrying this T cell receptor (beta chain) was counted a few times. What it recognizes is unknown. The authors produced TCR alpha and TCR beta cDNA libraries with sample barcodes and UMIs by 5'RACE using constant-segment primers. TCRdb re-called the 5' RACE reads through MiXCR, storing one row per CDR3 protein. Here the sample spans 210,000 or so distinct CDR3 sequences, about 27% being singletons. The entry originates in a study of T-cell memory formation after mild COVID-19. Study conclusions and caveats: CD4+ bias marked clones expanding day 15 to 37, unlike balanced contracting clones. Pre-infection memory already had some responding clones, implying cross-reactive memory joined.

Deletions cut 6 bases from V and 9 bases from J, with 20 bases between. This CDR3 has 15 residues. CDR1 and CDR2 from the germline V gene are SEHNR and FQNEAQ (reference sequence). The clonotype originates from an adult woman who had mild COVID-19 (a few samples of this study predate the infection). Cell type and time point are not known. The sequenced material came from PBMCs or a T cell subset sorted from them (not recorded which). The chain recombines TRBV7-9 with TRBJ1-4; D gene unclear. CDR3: CASSDEGRQRKKLFF. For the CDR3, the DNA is TGTGCCAGCAGTGATGAGGGTCGGCAAAGGAAAAAACTGTTTTTT.